The entry below describes one T cell receptor beta chain. Germline loops: CDR1 SGHTA, CDR2 FQGNSA. This CDR3 has 14 residues. With 4 bases clipped from V and 9 bases from J, the junction kept 5 bases outside the gene matches. The data belong to a study of blood T cells in healthy people across ages. A sample-barcoded 5' primer and a J-beta primer mix were used in a second PCR of about 6 to 12 cycles. All samples yielded 2.5 million or more CDR3-containing paired-end reads. TCRdb used MiXCR to reprocess the 5' RACE reads, holding one entry per CDR3 protein. The table lists 800,000 to 950,000 distinct CDR3 sequences, 29% of them singletons. The same data also contributed to another study, on T cells of mothers and their children.

The TCR originated in a woman between 40 and 50 years old in good health. The sequenced sample consisted of blood. The chain is built from TRBV7-2 and TRBJ2-3; 12 nucleotides match TRBD2. This CDR3 reads CASSSSGGAGTQYF. The CDR3 DNA reads as TGTGCCAGCAGCTCTAGCGGGGGGGCCGGGACGCAGTATTTT.